This TCR beta chain was documented in a study of human T cells and chemical hapten exposure. Study-wide context: DPC at 2% was the sensitizing agent, placed on around 2 cm by around 2 cm of upper inner arm skin.

This clonotype was detected a few times. The target antigen is unknown. Time point meaning: pre-sensitization, week 0. Specified treatment: therapeutic diphenylcyclopropenone sensitization with weekly scalp DPC. Study-wide findings and caveats: High-frequency TCRs, those above 1 in 1000, stayed the same after DPC sensitization. It was expanded TCRs that formed significantly more large CDR3 similarity clusters than controls did.

TCRdb fed the RACE reads into MiXCR, producing one record per CDR3 protein. The sample includes 180,000 or so distinct CDR3 sequences, roughly 30% of them seen just once. V lost 7 bases, J lost 5 bases, and 13 bases stayed unmatched. Per the germline V gene, CDR1 is GTSNPN and CDR2 is SVGIG (reference sequence). This CDR3 contains 15 residues. This specimen consisted of whole blood, obtained in connection with sensitization to the hapten diphenylcyclopropenone (DPC). The origin of this receptor is a young woman with alopecia areata. Some clones in this sample may be carry-over from other donors' samples. The V gene is TRBV30, the J gene TRBJ2-5; the match to TRBD2 covers 10 bases. The CDR3 region has the DNA TGTGCCTCGAGGGGCTTAGCGGGAGGCCATGAGACCCAGTACTTC. Translated, it gives CASRGLAGGHETQYF.